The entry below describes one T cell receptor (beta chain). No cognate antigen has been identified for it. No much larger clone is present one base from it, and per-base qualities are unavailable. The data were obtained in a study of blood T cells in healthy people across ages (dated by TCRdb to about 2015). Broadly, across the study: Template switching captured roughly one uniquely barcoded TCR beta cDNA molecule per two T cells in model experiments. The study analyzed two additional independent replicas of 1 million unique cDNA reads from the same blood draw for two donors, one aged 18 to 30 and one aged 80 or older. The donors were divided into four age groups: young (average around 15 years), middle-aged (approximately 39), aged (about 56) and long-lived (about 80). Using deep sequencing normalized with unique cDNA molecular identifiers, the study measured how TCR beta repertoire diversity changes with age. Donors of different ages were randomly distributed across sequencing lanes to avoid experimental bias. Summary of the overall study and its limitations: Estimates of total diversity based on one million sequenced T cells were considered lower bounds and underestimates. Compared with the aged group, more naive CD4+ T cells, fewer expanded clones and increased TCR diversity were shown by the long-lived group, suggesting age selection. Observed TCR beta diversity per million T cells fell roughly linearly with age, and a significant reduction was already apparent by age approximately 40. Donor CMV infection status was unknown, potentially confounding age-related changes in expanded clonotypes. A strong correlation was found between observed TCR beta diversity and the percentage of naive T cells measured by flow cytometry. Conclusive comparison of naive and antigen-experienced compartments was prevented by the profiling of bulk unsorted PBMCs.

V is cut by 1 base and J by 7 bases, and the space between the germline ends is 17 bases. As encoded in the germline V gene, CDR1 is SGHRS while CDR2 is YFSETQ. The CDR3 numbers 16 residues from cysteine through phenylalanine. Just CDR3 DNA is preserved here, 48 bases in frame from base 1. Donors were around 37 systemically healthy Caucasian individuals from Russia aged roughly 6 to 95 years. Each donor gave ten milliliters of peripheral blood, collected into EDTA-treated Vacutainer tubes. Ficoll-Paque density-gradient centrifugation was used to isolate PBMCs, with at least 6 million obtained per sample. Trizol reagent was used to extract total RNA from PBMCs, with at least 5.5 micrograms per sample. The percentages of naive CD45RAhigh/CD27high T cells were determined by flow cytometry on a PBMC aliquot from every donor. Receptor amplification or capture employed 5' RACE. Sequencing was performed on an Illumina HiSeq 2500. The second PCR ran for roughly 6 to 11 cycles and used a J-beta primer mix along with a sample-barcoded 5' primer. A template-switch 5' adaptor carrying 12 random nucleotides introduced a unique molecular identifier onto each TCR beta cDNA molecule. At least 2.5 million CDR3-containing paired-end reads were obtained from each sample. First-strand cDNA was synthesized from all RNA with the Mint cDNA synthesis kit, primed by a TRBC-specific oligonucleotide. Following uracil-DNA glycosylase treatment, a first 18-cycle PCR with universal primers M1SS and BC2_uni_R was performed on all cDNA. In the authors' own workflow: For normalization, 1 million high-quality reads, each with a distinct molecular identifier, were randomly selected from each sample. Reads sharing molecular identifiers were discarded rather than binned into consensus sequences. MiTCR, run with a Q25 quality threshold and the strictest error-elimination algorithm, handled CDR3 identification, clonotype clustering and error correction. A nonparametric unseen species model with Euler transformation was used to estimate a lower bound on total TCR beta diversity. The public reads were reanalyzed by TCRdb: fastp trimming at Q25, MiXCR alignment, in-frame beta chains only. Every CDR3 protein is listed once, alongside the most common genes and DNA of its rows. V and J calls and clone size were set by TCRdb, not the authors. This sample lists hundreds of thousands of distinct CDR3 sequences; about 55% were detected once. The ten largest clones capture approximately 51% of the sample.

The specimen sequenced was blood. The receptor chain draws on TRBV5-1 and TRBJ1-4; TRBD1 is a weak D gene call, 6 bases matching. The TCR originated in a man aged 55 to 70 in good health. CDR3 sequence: CASSLTPTGNGEKLFF. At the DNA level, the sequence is TGCGCCAGCAGCTTGACACCTACAGGGAACGGTGAAAAACTGTTTTTT.